Below are 8 T cell receptor beta chains sequenced from a single sample in a study of post-analysis software for immune sequencing data. Unique molecular identifiers were carried by the TCR beta cDNA libraries. TCRdb itself ran the PCR reads through MiXCR, one entry per CDR3 protein. Found here are about 400,000 distinct CDR3 sequences, less than 35% of them singletons; the top ten hold 13%. General study points: Patients carried 4 or 5 TRBV segments more frequently than controls did, and TRBV5-6, TRBV5-1 and TRBV20-1 were among them.

These receptors have no identified antigens. Sequencing used blood. Receptors were obtained from a girl aged 5-17 years with multiple sclerosis.

The V gene is TRBV29-1, the J gene TRBJ2-1; tentatively, D is TRBD1 (5 bases). Germline V lookup: CDR1 SQVTM, CDR2 ANQGSEA. With 7 bases removed from V and 1 base from J, the gap between germline ends came to 11 bases. The CDR3 runs to 13 residues. The CDR3 DNA sequence: TGCAGCGCCATACAGGTATCCTACAATGAGCAGTTCTTC. Translated, it gives CSAIQVSYNEQFF.

This chain uses TRBV20-1 with TRBJ2-7; 16 positions agree with TRBD2. CDR3 length: 15 amino acids. Germline CDR1 and CDR2: DFQATT and SNEGSKA (reference sequence). With V trimmed by 2 bases and J by 10 bases, 8 bases remained unmatched. CDR3 sequence (DNA): TGCAGTGCTAGAATCCCGGGACTAGCGGGGGGGCCCCAGTACTTC. As protein: CSARIPGLAGGPQYF.

This clonotype was recorded a few times. J is TRBJ2-7 and V is TRBV6-2 or TRBV6-3; a weak D match, TRBD1 (5 bases). There are 12 residues in the CDR3. Trimming took 6 bases from V and 2 from J, leaving 8 bases between them. Looked up from germline, CDR1 is MNHEY and CDR2 is SVGEGT. The CDR3, as DNA: TGTGCCAGCAGGACAGAGGCCTACGAGCAGTACTTC. Amino acid sequence: CASRTEAYEQYF.

The chain uses TRBV7-9 and TRBJ2-7; D gene unclear. This CDR3 comprises 16 residues. Looked up from germline, CDR1 is SEHNR and CDR2 is FQNEAQ (reference sequence). Trimming took 1 base from V and 7 from J, leaving 20 bases between them. CDR3 sequence (DNA): TGTGCCAGCAGCTTAGAGCAGGTCTATAACCCTAGGGAGCAGTACTTC. Its translation is CASSLEQVYNPREQYF.

This clonotype was recorded a few times. The chain recombines TRBV18 with TRBJ2-6; tentatively, D is TRBD1 or TRBD2 (6 bases each). This CDR3 region has 17 residues. V was shortened by 2 bases and J by 1 base, with 12 bases between the two germline ends. Germline V CDR1 and CDR2: KGHSH, LQKENI. CDR3 nucleotides: TGTGCCAGCTCACCAGAGGGGGGAAATTCTGGGGCCAACGTCCTGACTTTC. It specifies CASSPEGGNSGANVLTF.

The rearrangement joins TRBV6-6 to TRBJ2-3; D is perhaps TRBD1 (5 bases). CDR1 is MNHNY, CDR2 SVGAGI, per germline (reference sequence). This CDR3 has 15 residues. V lost 2 bases, J lost 0 bases, and 9 bases lay in between. CDR3 residues: CASSYQGSSTDTQYF. CDR3 in DNA: TGTGCCAGCAGTTACCAGGGCAGCAGCACAGATACGCAGTATTTT.

The chain employs TRBV7-6 and TRBJ2-1; 11 bases match TRBD2. Looked up from germline, CDR1 is SGHVS and CDR2 is FNYEAQ. The trim removed 5 bases at V and 5 bases at J, leaving 2 bases unmatched. CDR3 length: 14 amino acids. The CDR3 here is CASSGSGGDNEQFF. CDR3 DNA: TGTGCCAGCAGCGGTAGCGGGGGGGACAATGAGCAGTTCTTC.

The V call is TRBV7-2, the J call TRBJ2-7; weak D call: TRBD2 (5 bases). The CDR3 runs to 13 residues. Trimming left V 0 bases short and J 4 bases short, with 7 bases between. Germline V lookup: CDR1 SGHTA, CDR2 FQGNSA. As DNA, the CDR3 is TGTGCCAGCAGCTTAGCCGGGGAGTACGAGCAGTACTTC. Protein product: CASSLAGEYEQYF.